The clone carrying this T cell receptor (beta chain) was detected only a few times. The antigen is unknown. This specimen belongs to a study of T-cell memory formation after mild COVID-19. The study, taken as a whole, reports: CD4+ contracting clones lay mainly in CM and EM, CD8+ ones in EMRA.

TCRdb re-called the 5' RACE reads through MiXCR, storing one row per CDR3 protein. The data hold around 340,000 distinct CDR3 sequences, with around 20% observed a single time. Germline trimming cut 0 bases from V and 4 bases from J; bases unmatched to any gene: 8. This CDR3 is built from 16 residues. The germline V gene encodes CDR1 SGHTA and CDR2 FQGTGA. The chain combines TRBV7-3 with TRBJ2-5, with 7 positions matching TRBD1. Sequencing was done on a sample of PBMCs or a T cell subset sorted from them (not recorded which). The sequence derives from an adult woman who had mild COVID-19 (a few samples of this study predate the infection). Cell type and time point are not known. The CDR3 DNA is TGTGCCAGCAGCTTAACGGGGACAGTTGGAGGAGAGACCCAGTACTTC. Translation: CASSLTGTVGGETQYF.